The TCR beta chain described here comes from a study of human T cells and chemical hapten exposure. Background on the study: Read at 6 days, the patch tests placed 0.01% DPC on the upper back.

Findings and limits, study-wide: The study found expanded TCRs formed significantly more large CDR3 similarity clusters than controls.

Stated time point: pre-sensitization, week 0. Stated treatment: therapeutic diphenylcyclopropenone sensitization with weekly scalp DPC. Before extraction, the whole blood was not fractionated, and total RNA was taken from it. Remarks on this clonotype: Antigen specificity is unknown.

Deletions cut 8 bases from V and 4 bases from J, with 18 bases between. The CDR3 contains 14 residues. The germline gives CDR1 MNHEY, CDR2 SVGEGT. As processed by the authors: TCR counts had a median of around 94,000 per sample and spanned 23,224 to 690,600. MiXCR, run by TCRdb on the RACE reads, gives a single entry per CDR3 protein. The V and J calls were determined by TCRdb, not by the authors. Here the sample spans around 110,000 distinct CDR3 sequences, 9.5% to 15% being singletons. The rearrangement uses TRBV6-2 or TRBV6-3 and TRBJ2-7; tentatively, D is TRBD2 (6 bases). The source material was whole blood, sampled in connection with sensitization to the hapten diphenylcyclopropenone (DPC). This clonotype was obtained from a woman between 50 and 59 years old with alopecia areata. Some clones in this sample may be carry-over from other donors' samples. The CDR3 here is CASGRQGLDYEQYF. CDR3 bases: TGTGCCAGCGGAAGGCAGGGACTTGATTACGAGCAGTACTTC.